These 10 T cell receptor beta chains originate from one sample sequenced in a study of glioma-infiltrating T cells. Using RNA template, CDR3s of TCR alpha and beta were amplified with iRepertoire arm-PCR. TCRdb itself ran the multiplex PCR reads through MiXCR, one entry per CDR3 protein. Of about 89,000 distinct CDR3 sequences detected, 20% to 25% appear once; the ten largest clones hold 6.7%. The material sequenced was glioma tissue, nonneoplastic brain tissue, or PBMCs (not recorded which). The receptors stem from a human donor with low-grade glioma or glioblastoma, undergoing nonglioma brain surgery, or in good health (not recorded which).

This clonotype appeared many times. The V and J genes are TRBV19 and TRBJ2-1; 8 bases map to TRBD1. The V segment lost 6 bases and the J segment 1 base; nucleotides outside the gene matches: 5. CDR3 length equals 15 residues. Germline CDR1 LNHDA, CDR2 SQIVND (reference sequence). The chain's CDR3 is CASRFDRGSYNEQFF. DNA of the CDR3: TGTGCCAGTAGATTCGACAGGGGATCCTACAATGAGCAGTTCTTC. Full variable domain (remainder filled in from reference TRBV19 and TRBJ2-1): DGGITQSPKYLFRKEGQNVTLSCEQNLNHDAMYWYRQDPGQGLRLIYYSQIVNDFQKGDIAEGYSVSREKKESFPLTVTSAQKNPTAFYLCASRFDRGSYNEQFFGPGTRLTVL.

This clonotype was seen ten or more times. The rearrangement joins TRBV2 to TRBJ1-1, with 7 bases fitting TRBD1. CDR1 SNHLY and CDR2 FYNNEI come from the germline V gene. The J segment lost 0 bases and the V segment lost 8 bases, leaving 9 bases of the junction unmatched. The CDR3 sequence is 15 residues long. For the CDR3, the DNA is TGTGCCAGCCGGAGGGACAGTTTAATGAACACTGAAGCTTTCTTT. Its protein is CASRRDSLMNTEAFF.

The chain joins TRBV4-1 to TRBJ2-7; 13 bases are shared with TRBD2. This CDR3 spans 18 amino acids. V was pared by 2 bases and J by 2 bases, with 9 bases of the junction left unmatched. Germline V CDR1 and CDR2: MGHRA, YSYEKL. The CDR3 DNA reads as TGCGCCAGCAGCCAAAGGACTAGCGGGAGCACCGTGGCCTACGAGCAGTACTTC. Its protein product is CASSQRTSGSTVAYEQYF.

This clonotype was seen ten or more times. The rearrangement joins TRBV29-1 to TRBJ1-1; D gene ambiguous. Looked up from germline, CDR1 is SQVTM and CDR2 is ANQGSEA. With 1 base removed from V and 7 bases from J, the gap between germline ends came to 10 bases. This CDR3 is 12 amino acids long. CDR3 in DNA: TGCAGCGTTGAAGGTCTCGTAGGTGAAGCTTTCTTT. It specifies CSVEGLVGEAFF.

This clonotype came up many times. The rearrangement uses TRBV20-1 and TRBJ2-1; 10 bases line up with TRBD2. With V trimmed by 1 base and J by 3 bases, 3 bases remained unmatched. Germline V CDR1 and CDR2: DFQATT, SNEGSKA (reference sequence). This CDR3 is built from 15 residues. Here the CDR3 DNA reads TGCAGTGCTAGAGTGGCTAGCGGGAGCTACAATGAGCAGTTCTTC. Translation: CSARVASGSYNEQFF.

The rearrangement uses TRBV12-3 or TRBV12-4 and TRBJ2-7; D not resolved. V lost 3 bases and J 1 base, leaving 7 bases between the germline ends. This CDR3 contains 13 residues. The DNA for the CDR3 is TGTGCCAGCAGTTTTAGCACGTCCTACGAGCAGTACTTC. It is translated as CASSFSTSYEQYF.

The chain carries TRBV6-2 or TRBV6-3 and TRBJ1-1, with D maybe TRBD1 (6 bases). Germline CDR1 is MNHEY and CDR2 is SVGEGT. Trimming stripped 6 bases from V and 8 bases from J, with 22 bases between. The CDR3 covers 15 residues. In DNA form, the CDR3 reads TGTGCCAGCAGAGGTCAAGACAGGCCTTATGCGGAAGCTTTCTTT. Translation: CASRGQDRPYAEAFF.

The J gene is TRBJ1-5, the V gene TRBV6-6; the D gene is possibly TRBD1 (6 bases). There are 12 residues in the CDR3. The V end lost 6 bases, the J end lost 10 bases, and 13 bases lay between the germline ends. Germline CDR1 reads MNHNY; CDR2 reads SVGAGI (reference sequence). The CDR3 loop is CASSGQSHPQHF. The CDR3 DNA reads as TGTGCCAGCAGCGGACAGTCTCATCCCCAGCATTTT.

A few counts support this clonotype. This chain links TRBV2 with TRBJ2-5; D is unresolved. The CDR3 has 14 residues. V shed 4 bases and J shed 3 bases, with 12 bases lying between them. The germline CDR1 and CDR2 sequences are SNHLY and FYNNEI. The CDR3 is CASSVRRSKETQYF. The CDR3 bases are TGTGCCAGCAGTGTTCGACGATCTAAAGAGACCCAGTACTTC.

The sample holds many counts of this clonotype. Here the CDR3 DNA reads TGCAGTGCTAGAAATCCAAACCAGGCGGAGCAGTTCTTC. Protein: CSARNPNQAEQFF. The V gene is TRBV20-1, the J gene TRBJ2-1; D is undetermined. Trimming removed 2 bases at V and 10 bases at J, with 15 bases between. Germline CDR1 DFQATT, CDR2 SNEGSKA (reference sequence). The CDR3 runs 13 residues.